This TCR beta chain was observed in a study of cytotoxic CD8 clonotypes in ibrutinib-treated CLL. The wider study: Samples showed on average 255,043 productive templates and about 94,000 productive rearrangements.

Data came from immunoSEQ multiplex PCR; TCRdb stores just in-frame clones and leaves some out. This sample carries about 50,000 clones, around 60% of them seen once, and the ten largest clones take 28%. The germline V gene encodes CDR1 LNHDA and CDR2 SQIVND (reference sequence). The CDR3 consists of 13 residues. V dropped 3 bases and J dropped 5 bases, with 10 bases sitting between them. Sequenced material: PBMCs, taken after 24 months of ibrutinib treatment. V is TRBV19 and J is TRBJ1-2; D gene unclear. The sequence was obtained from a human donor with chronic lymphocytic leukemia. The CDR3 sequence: CASSISSLYGYTF. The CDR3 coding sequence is TGTGCCAGTAGTATCTCGAGTTTGTATGGCTACACCTTC.